The 32 T cell receptor beta chains reported below all come from one sample, sequenced in a study of brain T cells in children with intractable seizures. Only in-frame clones appear in the TCRdb table, and some are missing; sequencing was by immunoSEQ multiplex PCR. The table lists approximately 110,000 clones, 94% of them singletons, with roughly 4% in the top ten. Sequenced material: peripheral blood, taken at surgery. The receptors here all came from a boy under two years old with hemimegalencephaly and intractable seizures.

The chain joins TRBV18 to TRBJ2-4, with 8 bases lining up with TRBD1. Germline trimming cut 3 bases from V and 8 bases from J; bases unmatched to any gene: 9. In germline, CDR1 is KGHSH, CDR2 LQKENI. This CDR3 spans 15 amino acids. CDR3: CASSPDRGRGDIQYF. Written as DNA, the CDR3 is TGTGCCAGCTCACCCGACAGGGGCCGCGGAGACATTCAGTACTTC.

The V gene is TRBV5-1, the J gene TRBJ2-1; D is possibly TRBD2 (5 bases). Germline V lookup: CDR1 SGHRS, CDR2 YFSETQ. The CDR3 runs 16 residues. V was clipped by 1 base and J by 3 bases, with 14 bases between them. CDR3 in DNA: TGCGCCAGCAGCTTGACGTCTAGCCGACACTACAATGAGCAGTTCTTC. Its translation is CASSLTSSRHYNEQFF. Supplemented by reference TRBV5-1 and TRBJ2-1, the full variable domain reads KAGVTQTPRYLIKTRGQQVTLSCSPISGHRSVSWYQQTPGQGLQFLFEYFSETQRNKGNFPGRFSGRQFSNSRSEMNVSTLELGDSALYLCASSLTSSRHYNEQFFGPGTRLTVL.

The rearrangement joins TRBV7-9 to TRBJ1-2, with TRBD1 matching over 9 bases. The V gene's germline CDR1 is SEHNR and CDR2 FQNEAQ (reference sequence). With V trimmed by 5 bases and J by 7 bases, 11 bases remained unmatched. The CDR3 is 15 residues long. DNA of the CDR3: TGTGCCAGCAGCCTAACAGGGGGCGCGAGGGCTGGCTACACCTTC. The encoded protein is CASSLTGGARAGYTF.

The rearrangement links TRBV18 to TRBJ2-6; no clear D gene. The V end lost 2 bases, the J end lost 2 bases, and 7 bases lay between the germline ends. Germline lookup yields CDR1 KGHSH and CDR2 LQKENI. This CDR3 spans 15 amino acids. DNA for the CDR3: TGTGCCAGCTCACCATTGGGCCCTGGGGCCAACGTCCTGACTTTC. This codes for CASSPLGPGANVLTF.

The rearrangement uses TRBV11-2 and TRBJ1-1; D gene ambiguous. Trimming removed 5 bases from V and 1 base from J, with 11 bases in between. From germline, CDR1 is SGHAT and CDR2 FQNNGV. This CDR3 region has 14 residues. This CDR3 reads CASSPRRKNTEAFF. The CDR3 DNA reads as TGTGCCAGCAGCCCCAGGAGGAAGAACACTGAAGCTTTCTTT.

The chain recombines TRBV18 with TRBJ2-1, with 9 bases identical to TRBD2. Germline trimming cut 8 bases from V and 4 bases from J; bases unmatched to any gene: 6. Per germline, CDR1 KGHSH and CDR2 LQKENI. This CDR3 region has 14 residues. The CDR3 is CASRREGLYNEQFF. The CDR3 DNA follows: TGTGCCAGCCGGCGGGAGGGCCTGTACAATGAGCAGTTCTTC.

The rearrangement uses TRBV27 and TRBJ2-7; TRBD2 matches 7 bases. J gave up 5 bases and V 1 base, and 8 bases lay outside the gene matches. The CDR3 contains 15 residues. Germline V gene sequence: CDR1 MNHEY, CDR2 SMNVEV (reference sequence). In DNA form, the CDR3 reads TGTGCCAGCAGTTTATGGGGGGAGGGCCGCAACGAGCAGTACTTC. It yields the protein CASSLWGEGRNEQYF.

The chain carries TRBV18 and TRBJ2-5; D is ambiguous. V was shortened by 6 bases and J by 0 bases, with 5 bases between the two germline ends. Germline V gene sequence: CDR1 KGHSH, CDR2 LQKENI. This CDR3 region has 12 residues. CDR3 sequence reads: CASSIYQETQYF. Here the CDR3 DNA reads TGTGCCAGCTCCATCTACCAAGAGACCCAGTACTTC. The variable domain in full, completed from reference TRBV18 and TRBJ2-5, reads NAGVMQNPRHLVRRRGQEARLRCSPMKGHSHVYWYRQLPEEGLKFMVYLQKENIIDESGMPKERFSAEFPKEGPSILRIQQVVRGDSAAYFCASSIYQETQYFGPGTRLLVL.

The chain combines TRBV2 with TRBJ2-7, with D unresolved. CDR3 length: 12 amino acids. Germline-derived CDR1 and CDR2 are SNHLY and FYNNEI. V shed 8 bases and J shed 2 bases, with 10 bases lying between them. The chain's CDR3 is CASGRGAYEQYF. Here the CDR3 DNA reads TGTGCCAGCGGTCGTGGGGCCTACGAGCAGTACTTC.

The V and J genes are TRBV9 and TRBJ2-1, with D unclear. V dropped 4 bases and J dropped 6 bases, with 17 bases sitting between them. Germline CDR1 is SGDLS and CDR2 is YYNGEE. This CDR3 contains 15 residues. The CDR3 region is CASSIFQQKGNEQFF. The CDR3, as DNA: TGTGCCAGCAGCATTTTCCAACAAAAGGGCAATGAGCAGTTCTTC.

The chain joins TRBV28 to TRBJ2-5, with 13 nucleotides matching TRBD2. J lost 5 bases, V lost 5 bases, and 5 bases had no gene match. Germline lookup yields CDR1 MDHEN and CDR2 SYDVKM. This CDR3 region has 15 residues. This CDR3 is CASSAELAGGETQYF. The CDR3 bases are TGTGCCAGCAGTGCGGAACTAGCGGGAGGGGAGACCCAGTACTTC.

The rearrangement uses TRBV7-9 and TRBJ1-1, with D maybe TRBD1 (6 bases). Trimming took 5 bases from V and 1 from J, leaving 11 bases between them. The CDR3 is made up of 14 amino acids. In germline, CDR1 is SEHNR, CDR2 FQNEAQ (reference sequence). This CDR3 reads CASSQTGPNTEAFF. The CDR3 DNA is TGTGCCAGCAGCCAGACAGGTCCGAACACTGAAGCTTTCTTT.

The V gene is TRBV28, the J gene TRBJ2-7; 11 bases align to TRBD2. This CDR3 is 17 amino acids long. The J segment lost 4 bases and the V segment lost 0 bases, leaving 8 bases of the junction unmatched. The germline gives CDR1 MDHEN, CDR2 SYDVKM. CDR3 in amino acids: CASSLWGDLAGGYEQYF. CDR3 bases: TGTGCCAGCAGTTTATGGGGAGACCTAGCGGGAGGTTACGAGCAGTACTTC.

CDR3 nucleotides: TGTGCCAGCGCTAGAGCGGGAGGCACCTACGAGCAGTACTTC. Its protein is CASARAGGTYEQYF. The chain employs TRBV6-5 and TRBJ2-7, with 9 nucleotides matching TRBD2. Trimming cost V 8 bases and J 2 bases; bases outside gene matches: 7. This CDR3 spans 14 amino acids. Per germline, CDR1 MNHEY and CDR2 SVGAGI.

The rearrangement joins TRBV28 to TRBJ1-2; TRBD1 might be the D (5 bases). The V gene lost 4 bases and the J gene lost 5 bases, with 11 bases spanning the gap. This CDR3 has 13 amino acids. Germline V lookup: CDR1 MDHEN, CDR2 SYDVKM. CDR3 in DNA: TGTGCCAGCAGTTGGGTCGGGGGGTATGGCTACACCTTC. This gives the protein CASSWVGGYGYTF.

The sample holds one count of this clone. The rearrangement uses TRBV7-2 and TRBJ1-2; D not resolved. The ends were cut back, 1 base at V and 6 bases at J, with 9 bases in the middle. Germline V CDR1 and CDR2: SGHTA, FQGNSA. The CDR3 is made up of 13 amino acids. This chain's CDR3 is CASSLETPDGYTF. CDR3 DNA sequence: TGTGCCAGCAGCTTAGAAACTCCAGATGGCTACACCTTC. Full variable domain (rest looked up from reference TRBV7-2 and TRBJ1-2): GAGVSQSPSNKVTEKGKDVELRCDPISGHTALYWYRQSLGQGLEFLIYFQGNSAPDKSGLPSDRFSAERTGGSVSTLTIQRTQQEDSAVYLCASSLETPDGYTFGSGTRLTVV.

This clone has only one observation. The chain recombines TRBV6-2 or TRBV6-3 with TRBJ2-7; TRBD2 agrees at 10 bases. Per the germline V gene, CDR1 is MNHEY and CDR2 is SVGEGT. The CDR3 is made up of 15 amino acids. With V trimmed by 4 bases and J by 2 bases, 5 bases remained unmatched. CDR3 residues: CASSSASGRPYEQYF. The CDR3 coding sequence is TGTGCCAGCAGTTCGGCTAGCGGGAGACCCTACGAGCAGTACTTC.

This clone was detected once. V is TRBV4-1 and J is TRBJ1-4; D is undetermined. The V and J ends lost 3 bases and 6 bases respectively, with 17 bases between them. Germline CDR1 reads MGHRA; CDR2 reads YSYEKL. The CDR3 runs to 16 residues. This CDR3 reads CASSQYRRVNDEKLFF. In DNA, the CDR3 is TGCGCCAGCAGCCAGTACCGGCGGGTTAATGATGAAAAACTGTTTTTT.

This clone is termed medium-sized. The rearrangement joins TRBV14 to TRBJ2-1; D is unresolved. This CDR3 is 15 amino acids long. V lost 1 base and J lost 0, with 7 bases in between. From germline, CDR1 is SGHDN and CDR2 FVKESK. CDR3 nucleotides: TGTGCCAGCAGCCAAGTGGCGTTCTCCTACAATGAGCAGTTCTTC. Amino acids: CASSQVAFSYNEQFF. Based on the CDR3 plus reference TRBV14 and TRBJ2-1, the full variable domain is EAGVTQFPSHSVIEKGQTVTLRCDPISGHDNLYWYRRVMGKEIKFLLHFVKESKQDESGMPNNRFLAERTGGTYSTLKVQPAELEDSGVYFCASSQVAFSYNEQFFGPGTRLTVL.

CDR3 in DNA: TGCAGCGTTGAACAGGGAGGTTCAAACACTGAAGCTTTCTTT. Its protein is CSVEQGGSNTEAFF. V usage is TRBV29-1 and J usage is TRBJ1-1; the D gene is possibly TRBD1 (5 bases). There are 14 residues in the CDR3. CDR1 is SQVTM and CDR2 is ANQGSEA in the germline V gene. Trimming removed 2 bases at V and 2 bases at J, with 12 bases between. The full variable domain, with the rest looked up from reference TRBV29-1 and TRBJ1-1, is SAVISQKPSRDICQRGTSLTIQCQVDSQVTMMFWYRQQPGQSLTLIATANQGSEATYESGFVIDKFPISRPNLTFSTLTVSNMSPEDSSIYLCSVEQGGSNTEAFFGQGTRLTVV.

CDR3 coding DNA: TGTGCCACCAGCAGAGATACTAGCGGGCTTTACGAGCAGTACTTC. Translating it yields CATSRDTSGLYEQYF. The chain combines TRBV15 with TRBJ2-7; TRBD2 aligns across 9 bases. V shed 0 bases and J 4 bases; nucleotides not matched to a gene: 4. The CDR3 runs 15 residues. Germline V gene sequence: CDR1 LNHNV, CDR2 YYDKDF (reference sequence).

This clone has just one count. The chain has TRBV4-2 and TRBJ2-7; D possibly corresponds to TRBD2 (6 bases). This CDR3 region has 15 residues. Germline CDR1 is LGHNA and CDR2 is YNFKEQ. The V end lost 1 base, the J end lost 0 bases, and 10 bases lay between the germline ends. Written as DNA, the CDR3 is TGTGCCAGCAGCCAAGGGAGGGGTTTCTCCTACGAGCAGTACTTC. Residues: CASSQGRGFSYEQYF.

The CDR3 reads CASSVAGGGGYGYTF. The CDR3 DNA reads as TGTGCCAGCAGCGTGGCGGGAGGGGGCGGCTATGGCTACACCTTC. This rearrangement joins TRBV7-9 to TRBJ1-2, with 7 positions matching TRBD1. V lost 5 bases to trimming and J lost 4 bases; unmatched junction nucleotides: 10. Looked up from germline, CDR1 is SEHNR and CDR2 is FQNEAQ (reference sequence). There are 15 residues in the CDR3.

This rearrangement joins TRBV5-1 to TRBJ1-6, with 7 positions matching TRBD1. The CDR3 loop spans 14 amino acids. The V segment lost 4 bases and the J segment 4 bases; nucleotides outside the gene matches: 2. Germline V gene sequence: CDR1 SGHRS, CDR2 YFSETQ. The CDR3 sequence: CASSPGQYNSPLHF. For the CDR3, the DNA is TGCGCCAGCAGCCCGGGACAGTATAATTCACCCCTCCACTTT.

The chain has TRBV25-1 and TRBJ2-7; D gene unclear. Germline values: CDR1 MGHDK, CDR2 SYGVNS. V shed 5 bases and J shed 0 bases, with 5 bases lying between them. This CDR3 spans 12 amino acids. The CDR3 DNA reads TGTGCCAGCAGTACCTACTCCTACGAGCAGTACTTC. It translates to CASSTYSYEQYF.

This clone was found once. V usage is TRBV10-3 and J usage is TRBJ2-7; a possible D gene is TRBD2 (5 bases). Looked up from germline, CDR1 is ENHRY and CDR2 is SYGVKD. The CDR3 has 12 residues. Between the trimmed V and J ends, which lost 4 bases and 4 bases, there was a span of 8 bases. CDR3 sequence: CAISAGFYEQYF. DNA for the CDR3: TGTGCCATCAGTGCGGGATTTTACGAGCAGTACTTC.

The chain carries TRBV7-2 and TRBJ2-1; 11 bases align to TRBD2. CDR1 is SGHTA, CDR2 FQGNSA, per germline. With 1 base clipped from V and 7 bases from J, the junction kept 0 bases outside the gene matches. This CDR3 has 14 residues. The CDR3 loop is CASSLGLAGNEQFF. The CDR3 nucleotides read TGTGCCAGCAGCTTAGGACTAGCGGGAAATGAGCAGTTCTTC.

This rearrangement joins TRBV20-1 to TRBJ1-1; no clear D. Looked up from germline, CDR1 is DFQATT and CDR2 is SNEGSKA (reference sequence). V lost 5 bases and J 6 bases, leaving 10 bases between the germline ends. This CDR3 is 11 amino acids long. The CDR3 is CSAQESAEAFF. CDR3 nucleotides: TGCAGTGCTCAGGAGTCTGCTGAAGCTTTCTTT.

This rearrangement joins TRBV28 to TRBJ1-1; D ambiguous. The CDR3 has 13 amino acids. V lost 3 bases to trimming and J lost 1 base, with 6 bases between them. CDR1 is MDHEN and CDR2 is SYDVKM in the germline V gene. The CDR3 coding sequence is TGTGCCAGCAGTTTTTGGAAGAACACTGAAGCTTTCTTT. Translating it yields CASSFWKNTEAFF. Together with reference TRBV28 and TRBJ1-1, the CDR3 gives the full variable domain: DVKVTQSSRYLVKRTGEKVFLECVQDMDHENMFWYRQDPGLGLRLIYFSYDVKMKEKGDIPEGYSVSREKKERFSLILESASTNQTSMYLCASSFWKNTEAFFGQGTRLTVV.

This clone was seen once. The genes are TRBV7-7 and TRBJ2-1; perhaps TRBD2 as D (5 bases). The V end was cut by 4 bases, the J end by 0 bases, with 10 bases between. The CDR3 extends over 15 amino acids. CDR1 and CDR2 from the germline V gene are SSHAT and FNYEAQ (reference sequence). The CDR3 DNA is TGTGCCAGCAGCTCCGGAACTAGCTCCTACAATGAGCAGTTCTTC. This codes for CASSSGTSSYNEQFF. Using reference TRBV7-7 and TRBJ2-1 for the parts outside the CDR3, the full variable domain is GAGVSQSPRYKVTKRGQDVTLRCDPISSHATLYWYQQALGQGPEFLTYFNYEAQPDKSGLPSDRFSAERPEGSISTLTIQRTEQRDSAMYRCASSSGTSSYNEQFFGPGTRLTVL.

V usage is TRBV5-8 and J usage is TRBJ2-5; D possibly corresponds to TRBD2 (5 bases). Germline V gene data show CDR1 as SGHTS and CDR2 as YDEGEE. The CDR3 covers 14 residues. V lost 2 bases and J 4 bases, leaving 12 bases between the germline ends. The CDR3 loop is CASSFFQSGETQYF. In DNA, the CDR3 is TGTGCCAGCAGCTTTTTTCAGAGCGGAGAGACCCAGTACTTC.

The gene calls are TRBV9 and TRBJ2-1; TRBD2 agrees at 11 bases. Trimming took 4 bases from V and 10 from J; bases not matched to a gene: 10. The CDR3 runs to 15 residues. Germline V gives CDR1 SGDLS, CDR2 YYNGEE. CDR3 sequence (DNA): TGTGCCAGCAGCTCCGGGACTAGCGGCCGTAGGGAGCAGTTCTTC. Translating it yields CASSSGTSGRREQFF.